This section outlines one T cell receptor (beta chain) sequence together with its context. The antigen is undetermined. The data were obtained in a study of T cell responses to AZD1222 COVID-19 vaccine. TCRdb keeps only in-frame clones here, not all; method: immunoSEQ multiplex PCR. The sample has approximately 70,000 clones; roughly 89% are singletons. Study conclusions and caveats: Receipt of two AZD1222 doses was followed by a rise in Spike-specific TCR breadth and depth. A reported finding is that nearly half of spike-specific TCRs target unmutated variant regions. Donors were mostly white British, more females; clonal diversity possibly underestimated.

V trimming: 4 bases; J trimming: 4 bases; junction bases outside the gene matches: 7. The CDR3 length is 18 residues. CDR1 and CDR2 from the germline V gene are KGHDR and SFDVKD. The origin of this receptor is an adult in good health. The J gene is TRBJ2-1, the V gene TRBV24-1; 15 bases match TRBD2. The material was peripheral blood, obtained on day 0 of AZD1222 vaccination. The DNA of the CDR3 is TGTGCCACCAGTGAACCGGGACTAGCGGGAGGAAGATACAATGAGCAGTTCTTC. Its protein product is CATSEPGLAGGRYNEQFF.